Listed here is a single TCR beta chain. Assay: immunoSEQ multiplex PCR; the TCRdb copy retains only in-frame clones and omits some. The table includes some 90,000 clones, approximately 95% detected once. The data originate from a study of technical replicates of blood from a handful of donors. The clonotype originates from a human donor in good health. The source material was T cells isolated from PBMCs.

Here the CDR3 reads CAISDGGGGEKLFF. For the CDR3, the DNA is TGTGCCATCAGTGACGGCGGCGGGGGTGAAAAACTGTTTTTT. V is TRBV10-3 and J is TRBJ1-4, with D maybe TRBD1 (5 bases). Germline V gene data show CDR1 as ENHRY and CDR2 as SYGVKD. CDR3 length equals 14 residues. Trimming pared 3 bases from V and 7 bases from J, leaving 12 bases between.